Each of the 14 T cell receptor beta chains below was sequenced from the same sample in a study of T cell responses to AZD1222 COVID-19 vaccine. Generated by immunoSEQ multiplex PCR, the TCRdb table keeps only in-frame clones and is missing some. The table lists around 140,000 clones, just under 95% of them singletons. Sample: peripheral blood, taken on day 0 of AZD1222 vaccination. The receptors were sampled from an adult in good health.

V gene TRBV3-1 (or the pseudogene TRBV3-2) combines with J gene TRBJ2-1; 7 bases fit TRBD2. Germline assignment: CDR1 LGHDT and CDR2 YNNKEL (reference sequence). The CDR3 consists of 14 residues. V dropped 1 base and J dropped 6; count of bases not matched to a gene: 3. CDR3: CASSQAREANEQFF. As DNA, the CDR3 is TGTGCCAGCAGCCAAGCACGGGAGGCCAATGAGCAGTTCTTC.

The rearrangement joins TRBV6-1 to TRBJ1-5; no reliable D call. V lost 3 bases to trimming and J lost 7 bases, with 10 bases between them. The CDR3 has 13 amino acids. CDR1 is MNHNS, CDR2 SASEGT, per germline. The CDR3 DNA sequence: TGTGCCAGCAGTGAGGCGAGTCAACAGCCCCAGCATTTT. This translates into CASSEASQQPQHF.

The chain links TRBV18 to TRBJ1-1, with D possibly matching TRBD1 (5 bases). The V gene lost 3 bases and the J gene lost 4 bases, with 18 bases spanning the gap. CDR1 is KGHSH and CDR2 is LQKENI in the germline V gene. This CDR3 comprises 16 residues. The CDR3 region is CASSPPGLLGGTEAFF. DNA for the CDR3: TGTGCCAGCTCACCCCCGGGACTCCTGGGAGGCACTGAAGCTTTCTTT.

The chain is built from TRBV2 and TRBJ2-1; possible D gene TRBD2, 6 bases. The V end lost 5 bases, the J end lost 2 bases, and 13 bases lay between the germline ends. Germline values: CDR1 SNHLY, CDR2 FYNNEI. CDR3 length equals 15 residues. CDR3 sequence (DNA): TGTGCCAGCAGTATTTACGGGAGCGCCTACAATGAGCAGTTCTTC. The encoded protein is CASSIYGSAYNEQFF.

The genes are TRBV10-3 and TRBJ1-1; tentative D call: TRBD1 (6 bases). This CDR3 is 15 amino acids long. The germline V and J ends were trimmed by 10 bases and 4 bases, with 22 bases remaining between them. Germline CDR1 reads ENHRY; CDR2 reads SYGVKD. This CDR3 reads CATREPSQGVTEAFF. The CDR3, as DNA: TGTGCCACCAGAGAGCCTTCACAGGGAGTCACTGAAGCTTTCTTT.

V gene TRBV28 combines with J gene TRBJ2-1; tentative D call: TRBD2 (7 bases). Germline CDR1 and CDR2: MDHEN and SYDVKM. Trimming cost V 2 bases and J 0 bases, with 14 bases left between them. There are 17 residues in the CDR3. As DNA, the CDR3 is TGTGCCAGCAGTTTAGGGGGGGCCTCCCCCTCCTACAATGAGCAGTTCTTC. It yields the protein CASSLGGASPSYNEQFF.

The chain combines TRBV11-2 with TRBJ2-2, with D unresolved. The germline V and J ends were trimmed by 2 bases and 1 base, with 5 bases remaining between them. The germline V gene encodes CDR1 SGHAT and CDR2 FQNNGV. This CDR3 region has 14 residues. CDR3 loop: CASSLNRNTGELFF. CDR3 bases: TGTGCCAGCAGCTTAAACAGGAACACCGGGGAGCTGTTTTTT.

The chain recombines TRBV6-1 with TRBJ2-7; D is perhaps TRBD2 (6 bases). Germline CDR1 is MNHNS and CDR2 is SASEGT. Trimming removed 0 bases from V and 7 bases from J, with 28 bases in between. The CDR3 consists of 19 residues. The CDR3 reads CASSEAVPWEEGTFWEQYF. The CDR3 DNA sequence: TGTGCCAGCAGTGAAGCCGTCCCCTGGGAGGAGGGGACCTTCTGGGAGCAGTACTTC.

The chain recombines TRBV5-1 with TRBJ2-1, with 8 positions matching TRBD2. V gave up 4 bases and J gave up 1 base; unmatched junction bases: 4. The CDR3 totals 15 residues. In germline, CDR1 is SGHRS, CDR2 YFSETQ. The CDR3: CASSGGRTSYNEQFF. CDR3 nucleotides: TGCGCCAGCAGCGGCGGGAGGACATCCTACAATGAGCAGTTCTTC.

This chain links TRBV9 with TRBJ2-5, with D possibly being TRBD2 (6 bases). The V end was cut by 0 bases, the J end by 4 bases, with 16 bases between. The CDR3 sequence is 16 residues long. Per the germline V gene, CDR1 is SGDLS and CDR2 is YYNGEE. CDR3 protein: CASSVGWGVVAETQYF. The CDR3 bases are TGTGCCAGCAGCGTAGGTTGGGGGGTTGTAGCAGAGACCCAGTACTTC.

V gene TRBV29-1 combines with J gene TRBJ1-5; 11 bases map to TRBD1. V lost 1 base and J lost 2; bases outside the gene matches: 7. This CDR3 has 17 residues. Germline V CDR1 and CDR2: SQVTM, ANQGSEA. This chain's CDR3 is CSVEGTGGTIRNQPQHF. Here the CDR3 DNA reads TGCAGCGTTGAAGGGACAGGGGGCACGATACGCAATCAGCCCCAGCATTTT.

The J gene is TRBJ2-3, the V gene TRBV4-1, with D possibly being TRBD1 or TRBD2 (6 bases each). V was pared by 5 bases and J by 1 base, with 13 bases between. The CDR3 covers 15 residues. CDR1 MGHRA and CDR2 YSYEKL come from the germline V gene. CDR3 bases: TGCGCCAGCAGCGGGGGGCCGATACGCACAGATACGCAGTATTTT. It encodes CASSGGPIRTDTQYF.

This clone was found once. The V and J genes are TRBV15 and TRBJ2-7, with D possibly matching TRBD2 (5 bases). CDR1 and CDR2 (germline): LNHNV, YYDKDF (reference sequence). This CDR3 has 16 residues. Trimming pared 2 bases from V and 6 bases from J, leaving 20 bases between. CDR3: CATSRSPDSPTSEQYF. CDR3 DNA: TGTGCCACCAGCAGATCCCCGGACTCGCCGACCTCCGAGCAGTACTTC.

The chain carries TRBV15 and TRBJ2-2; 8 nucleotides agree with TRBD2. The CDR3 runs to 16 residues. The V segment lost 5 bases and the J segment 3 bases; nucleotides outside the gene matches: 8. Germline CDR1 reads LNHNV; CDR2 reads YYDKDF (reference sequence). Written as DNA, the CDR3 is TGTGCCACCAGCCTGAGCGGGGGCTTATACACCGGGGAGCTGTTTTTT. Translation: CATSLSGGLYTGELFF.